The 32 T cell receptor beta chains below all came from one sample that was sequenced in a study of cytomegalovirus exposure and HLA in healthy donors. 60 Vbeta and 13 Jbeta primers were used in PCR. Generated by immunoSEQ multiplex PCR, the TCRdb table keeps only in-frame clones and is missing some. The table lists about 110,000 clones, about 74% of them singletons, with roughly 4.9% in the top ten. The material sequenced was PBMCs. Every receptor here comes from a female donor in good health and CMV-seropositive.

This clone was counted only a few times. V is TRBV9 and J is TRBJ1-1; 9 bases are shared with TRBD1. The CDR3 sequence is 14 residues long. Unmatched junction bases numbered 1, after V lost 3 bases and J lost 1 base. Germline V gene sequence: CDR1 SGDLS, CDR2 YYNGEE. CDR3 coding DNA: TGTGCCAGCAGCGGACAGGGGGGGAACACTGAAGCTTTCTTT. Amino acids: CASSGQGGNTEAFF.

This chain links TRBV28 with TRBJ1-2; 7 nucleotides line up with TRBD1. Trimming removed 6 bases from V and 6 bases from J; junction bases left unmatched: 7. The CDR3 covers 13 residues. Germline CDR1 is MDHEN and CDR2 is SYDVKM. The CDR3 spells CASRKDRVHGYTF. The CDR3 DNA follows: TGTGCCAGCAGAAAAGACAGGGTTCATGGCTACACCTTC.

With regard to this clone: The identical CDR3 is also encoded by other nucleotide sequences in the sample. This chain joins TRBV5-1 and TRBJ1-3; D remains unclear. The V gene lost 1 base and the J gene lost 4 bases, with 18 bases spanning the gap. CDR3 length: 17 residues. The germline CDR1 and CDR2 sequences are SGHRS and YFSETQ. The CDR3 bases are TGCGCCAGCAGCTTGTGGGCCAACTCTGGGCCGGGAAACACCATATATTTT. Translating it yields CASSLWANSGPGNTIYF.

This clone has just a few counts. The gene calls are TRBV6-5 and TRBJ2-1, with D perhaps matching TRBD1 (5 bases). V lost 3 bases, J lost 9 bases, and 15 bases lay in between. CDR1 is MNHEY and CDR2 is SVGAGI in the germline V gene. This CDR3 is 14 amino acids long. CDR3 coding DNA: TGTGCCAGCAGTTATGGGCAGGGTTCGCGTGAGCAGTTCTTC. Amino acid sequence: CASSYGQGSREQFF.

The rearrangement links TRBV28 to TRBJ1-5; TRBD1 matches 8 bases. Germline lookup yields CDR1 MDHEN and CDR2 SYDVKM. V lost 2 bases, J lost 2 bases, and 8 bases stayed unmatched. This CDR3 comprises 17 residues. In DNA form, the CDR3 reads TGTGCCAGCAGTTTACCTAGGACAGGGCCTGGCAATCAGCCCCAGCATTTT. It translates to CASSLPRTGPGNQPQHF.

V and J are TRBV2 and TRBJ2-5, with 7 nucleotides matching TRBD2. The CDR3 contains 13 residues. The trim removed 8 bases at V and 5 bases at J, leaving 8 bases unmatched. Germline CDR1 SNHLY, CDR2 FYNNEI. CDR3 loop: CASSGLGVETQYF. For the CDR3, the DNA is TGTGCCAGCTCAGGACTAGGGGTGGAGACCCAGTACTTC.

This chain joins TRBV19 and TRBJ2-7, with D maybe TRBD2 (6 bases). Germline CDR1 and CDR2: LNHDA and SQIVND (reference sequence). This CDR3 is 14 amino acids long. V lost 4 bases to trimming and J lost 7 bases, with 17 bases between them. The CDR3 DNA is TGTGCCAGTAGTAACCGGGACTGGACGTGGGAGCAGTACTTC. Amino acid sequence: CASSNRDWTWEQYF.

The rearrangement uses TRBV2 and TRBJ1-2; D is unclear. Germline CDR1 is SNHLY and CDR2 is FYNNEI. This CDR3 has 11 amino acids. With 4 bases removed from V and 6 bases from J, the gap between germline ends came to 6 bases. CDR3 DNA sequence: TGTGCCAGCAGTGTTCAGGATGGCTACACCTTC. It specifies CASSVQDGYTF. The entire variable domain, with the rest obtained from reference TRBV2 and TRBJ1-2, is as follows: EPEVTQTPSHQVTQMGQEVILRCVPISNHLYFYWYRQILGQKVEFLVSFYNNEISEKSEIFDDQFSVERPDGSNFTLKIRSTKLEDSAMYFCASSVQDGYTFGSGTRLTVV.

The V gene is TRBV6-4, the J gene TRBJ1-5; D is ambiguous. V was shortened by 4 bases and J by 0 bases, with 7 bases between the two germline ends. Per the germline V gene, CDR1 is MRHNA and CDR2 is SNTAGT. The CDR3 totals 14 residues. The chain's CDR3 is CASSAEHSNQPQHF. DNA for the CDR3: TGTGCCAGCAGTGCAGAACATAGCAATCAGCCCCAGCATTTT.

V usage is TRBV16 and J usage is TRBJ2-7; tentative D call: TRBD1 (5 bases). Trimming removed 5 bases from V and 8 bases from J, with 13 bases in between. CDR1 is KGHSY, CDR2 FQNENV, per germline. This CDR3 has 12 residues. CDR3 DNA sequence: TGTGCCAGCAGCAACACAGGTCTTCAGCAGTACTTC. It translates to CASSNTGLQQYF.

V gene TRBV2 combines with J gene TRBJ1-1; possible D gene TRBD1, 6 bases. This CDR3 has 14 residues. Germline V gene sequence: CDR1 SNHLY, CDR2 FYNNEI. V dropped 6 bases and J dropped 6 bases, with 17 bases sitting between them. This CDR3 is CASRPGQPRAEAFF. CDR3 coding DNA: TGTGCCAGCAGGCCAGGACAGCCTAGGGCTGAAGCTTTCTTT.

This chain uses TRBV28 with TRBJ2-7; 7 positions match TRBD2. Germline V gives CDR1 MDHEN, CDR2 SYDVKM. Germline trimming cut 2 bases from V and 1 base from J; bases unmatched to any gene: 11. This CDR3 spans 17 amino acids. The CDR3 DNA sequence: TGTGCCAGCAGTTTAGAGATCTCCGGGAGGACATCCTACGAGCAGTACTTC. Translated: CASSLEISGRTSYEQYF.

This clone appeared a single time. The chain has TRBV30 and TRBJ1-5, with D unresolved. The CDR3 loop spans 14 amino acids. The V gene lost 5 bases and the J gene lost 4 bases, with 15 bases spanning the gap. Germline V gives CDR1 GTSNPN, CDR2 SVGIG (reference sequence). The CDR3 sequence: CAWGIGVTNQPQHF. Here the CDR3 DNA reads TGTGCCTGGGGTATCGGGGTTACAAATCAGCCCCAGCATTTT.

The V gene is TRBV5-1, the J gene TRBJ2-5; D is undetermined. Trimming cost V 0 bases and J 4 bases, with 13 bases left between them. CDR1 SGHRS and CDR2 YFSETQ come from the germline V gene. The CDR3 sequence is 15 residues long. CDR3 protein: CASSLVQMSLETQYF. As DNA, the CDR3 is TGCGCCAGCAGCTTGGTCCAAATGTCACTAGAGACCCAGTACTTC.

The V call is TRBV29-1, the J call TRBJ2-7, with D uncertain. V lost 4 bases and J lost 2, with 6 bases in between. The CDR3 is 11 residues long. Germline V lookup: CDR1 SQVTM, CDR2 ANQGSEA. The CDR3 region is CSVASAYEQYF. The CDR3 nucleotides are TGCAGCGTTGCTTCTGCCTACGAGCAGTACTTC.

The rearrangement joins TRBV6-1 to TRBJ2-3; perhaps TRBD2 as D (5 bases). The CDR3 contains 15 residues. The V end lost 0 bases, the J end lost 5 bases, and 12 bases lay between the germline ends. Per the germline V gene, CDR1 is MNHNS and CDR2 is SASEGT. CDR3 DNA: TGTGCCAGCAGTGAAGCGGGAGTTCGGATAGATACGCAGTATTTT. This sequence encodes CASSEAGVRIDTQYF.

The rearrangement uses TRBV4-2 and TRBJ2-3, with D uncertain. V lost 1 base to trimming and J lost 5 bases, with 10 bases between them. Germline V gene lookup returns CDR1 LGHNA and CDR2 YNFKEQ. This CDR3 has 14 amino acids. CDR3 in amino acids: CASSQAGFRDTQYF. The CDR3 DNA sequence: TGTGCCAGCAGCCAAGCCGGTTTTAGAGATACGCAGTATTTT.

The chain joins TRBV30 to TRBJ2-6; no clear D. V was shortened by 5 bases and J by 1 base, with 3 bases between the two germline ends. CDR1 and CDR2 (germline): GTSNPN, SVGIG (reference sequence). CDR3 length: 12 amino acids. The CDR3 bases are TGTGCCTGGTCGTCTGGGGCCAACGTCCTGACTTTC. Translation gives CAWSSGANVLTF.

The chain joins TRBV30 to TRBJ1-5, with D possibly matching TRBD1 (5 bases). CDR1 GTSNPN and CDR2 SVGIG come from the germline V gene (reference sequence). The CDR3 runs to 11 residues. Between the trimmed V and J ends, which lost 2 bases and 9 bases, there was a span of 8 bases. The CDR3 here is CAWSTGGPQHF. The DNA for the CDR3 is TGTGCCTGGAGTACCGGGGGGCCCCAGCATTTT.

The chain employs TRBV6-6 and TRBJ1-5; the match to TRBD1 covers 10 bases. Germline loops: CDR1 MNHNY, CDR2 SVGAGI (reference sequence). This CDR3 contains 16 residues. J gave up 4 bases and V 2 bases, and 5 bases lay outside the gene matches. The CDR3 spells CASSYRTGGSNQPQHF. CDR3 coding DNA: TGTGCCAGCAGTTACCGGACAGGGGGGAGTAATCAGCCCCAGCATTTT.

V usage is TRBV29-1 and J usage is TRBJ2-1, with 7 bases aligning to TRBD2. The CDR3 runs to 13 residues. Trimming removed 3 bases from V and 7 bases from J; junction bases left unmatched: 6. CDR1 is SQVTM, CDR2 ANQGSEA, per germline. The CDR3 coding sequence is TGCAGCGTTGATAACGGGAGGAGGAATGAGCAGTTCTTC. Its translation is CSVDNGRRNEQFF.

The chain carries TRBV19 and TRBJ2-1; weak D call: TRBD1 (6 bases). The CDR3 covers 17 residues. The ends were cut back, 5 bases at V and 7 bases at J, with 24 bases in the middle. From germline, CDR1 is LNHDA and CDR2 SQIVND (reference sequence). The CDR3 DNA reads as TGTGCCAGTAGTTTCCGAGGGGGTTCAGGAACGCAAAATGAGCAGTTCTTC. This translates into CASSFRGGSGTQNEQFF.

The chain recombines TRBV18 with TRBJ2-3; TRBD2 matches 7 bases. Per the germline V gene, CDR1 is KGHSH and CDR2 is LQKENI. Trimming removed 3 bases from V and 2 bases from J; junction bases left unmatched: 8. The CDR3 extends over 16 amino acids. In DNA form, the CDR3 reads TGTGCCAGCTCACCCTTTTCTAGCGGTTACACAGATACGCAGTATTTT. Translation: CASSPFSSGYTDTQYF.

The V and J genes are TRBV4-3 and TRBJ2-2; D unresolved. This CDR3 region has 12 residues. CDR1 LGHNA and CDR2 YSLEER come from the germline V gene. V was shortened by 0 bases and J by 8 bases, with 4 bases between the two germline ends. The CDR3: CASSQDNGELFF. The CDR3 DNA reads as TGCGCCAGCAGCCAAGATAATGGGGAGCTGTTTTTT.

This chain uses TRBV6-1 with TRBJ1-1, with D hard to call. The CDR3 runs 14 residues. CDR1 and CDR2 (germline): MNHNS, SASEGT. The V end was cut by 3 bases, the J end by 0 bases, with 8 bases between. The CDR3 spells CASSENSMNTEAFF. The CDR3 coding sequence is TGTGCCAGCAGTGAGAACAGCATGAACACTGAAGCTTTCTTT.

V is TRBV10-1 and J is TRBJ2-1, with D possibly TRBD2 on 5 matching bases. Per the germline V gene, CDR1 is WNHNN and CDR2 is SYGVQD (reference sequence). This CDR3 is 16 amino acids long. Trimming took off 0 bases at V and 0 bases at J, with 9 bases between the two ends. Here the CDR3 DNA reads TGCGCCAGCAGTGAGTCGACGGGGAGCTCCTACAATGAGCAGTTCTTC. Translated, it gives CASSESTGSSYNEQFF.

The gene calls are TRBV4-3 and TRBJ2-5, with D hard to call. The V and J ends lost 4 bases and 5 bases respectively, with 20 bases between them. This CDR3 is 16 amino acids long. CDR1 is LGHNA and CDR2 is YSLEER in the germline V gene. The CDR3 DNA reads TGCGCCAGCAGCCTCTCCCCCGGCCCAGGTATGGAGACCCAGTACTTC. This translates into CASSLSPGPGMETQYF.

In this sample, this clone turned up a few times. The CDR3 here is CASSDRQKNTEAFF. In DNA form, the CDR3 reads TGTGCCAGCAGTGATAGACAGAAGAACACTGAAGCTTTCTTT. V is TRBV2 and J is TRBJ1-1; maybe TRBD1 (5 bases). V gave up 3 bases and J gave up 1 base, with 9 bases separating them. The CDR3 covers 14 residues. The germline V gene has CDR1 SNHLY and CDR2 FYNNEI.

The J gene is TRBJ1-4, the V gene TRBV4-3, with 8 nucleotides matching TRBD1. The CDR3 has 16 residues. V lost 0 bases, J lost 8 bases, and 8 bases stayed unmatched. Germline CDR1 is LGHNA and CDR2 is YSLEER. CDR3 DNA sequence: TGCGCCAGCAGCCAAGAGATCAGGGGGCAACAAGAAAAACTGTTTTTT. Its translation is CASSQEIRGQQEKLFF.

About this clone: The same CDR3 is also encoded by other DNA sequences in this sample. This chain uses TRBV2 with TRBJ1-2; TRBD1 aligns across 8 bases. The germline gives CDR1 SNHLY, CDR2 FYNNEI. V trimming: 9 bases; J trimming: 7 bases; junction bases outside the gene matches: 10. The CDR3 runs to 13 residues. This CDR3 is CASRGQGARGYTF. CDR3 coding DNA: TGTGCCAGTAGGGGGCAGGGGGCGCGTGGCTACACCTTC.

This chain joins TRBV19 and TRBJ1-5; D remains unclear. CDR1 and CDR2 (germline): LNHDA, SQIVND (reference sequence). V lost 0 bases to trimming and J lost 4 bases, with 4 bases between them. The CDR3 has 13 residues. The CDR3, as DNA: TGTGCCAGTAGTATAGAGAGGAATCAGCCCCAGCATTTT. It translates to CASSIERNQPQHF.

The V gene is TRBV7-2, the J gene TRBJ1-2, with D uncertain. This CDR3 comprises 14 residues. The V gene's germline CDR1 is SGHTA and CDR2 FQGNSA. V lost 1 base and J lost 4, with 10 bases in between. CDR3 sequence (DNA): TGTGCCAGCAGCTTAGGACGGAGTAGCTATGGCTACACCTTC. Translating gives CASSLGRSSYGYTF.